Shown below are 3 T cell receptor beta chains from a single sample sequenced in a study of CD8+ T cells in alopecia areata. Documented treatment: oral pan-JAK inhibitor, 5-10 mg twice daily. RNA extraction was followed by reverse transcription into cDNA, which acted as the sequencing template. The assay was immunoSEQ multiplex PCR, and TCRdb's table has in-frame clones only and misses some. The top ten clones hold around 15% of a sample with more than 85,000 clones, more than 55% of them seen once. Sequencing was performed on CD8+ T cells sorted from blood, taken at week 4, from a patient treated with tofacitinib. The receptors shown here come from a human donor with alopecia areata.

This chain links TRBV13 with TRBJ2-1, with D possibly matching TRBD1 (5 bases). V lost 2 bases to trimming and J lost 0 bases, with 11 bases between them. This CDR3 is built from 16 residues. In germline, CDR1 is PRHDT, CDR2 FYEKMQ (reference sequence). CDR3 loop: CASSLKGPGSYNEQFF. CDR3 coding DNA: TGTGCCAGCAGCTTAAAGGGGCCAGGCTCCTACAATGAGCAGTTCTTC.

The chain joins TRBV30 to TRBJ1-1; no reliable D call. The CDR3 totals 12 residues. Trimming shortened V by 0 bases and J by 5 bases, and 7 bases separated the two germline ends. Per the germline V gene, CDR1 is GTSNPN and CDR2 is SVGIG (reference sequence). The DNA of the CDR3 is TGTGCCTGGAGTGTGATCGGGACTGAAGCTTTCTTT. Protein: CAWSVIGTEAFF. The full variable domain, with the rest looked up from reference TRBV30 and TRBJ1-1, is SQTIHQWPATLVQPVGSPLSLECTVEGTSNPNLYWYRQAAGRGLQLLFYSVGIGQISSEVPQNLSASRPQDRQFILSSKKLLLSDSGFYLCAWSVIGTEAFFGQGTRLTVV.

This clone was seen at least ten times. The chain is built from TRBV9 and TRBJ2-2; D gene uncertain. Germline V gene lookup returns CDR1 SGDLS and CDR2 YYNGEE. The CDR3 runs 15 residues. V dropped 0 bases and J dropped 1 base, with 7 bases sitting between them. CDR3 sequence (DNA): TGTGCCAGCAGCGTAGCACAGTGGAACACCGGGGAGCTGTTTTTT. Residues: CASSVAQWNTGELFF.